This is a list of T cell receptor beta chains from one sample in a study of Ad26.COV2.S vaccination and SARS-CoV-2 variants. Repertoires were generated with immunoSEQ multiplex PCR, while TCRdb's copy carries only in-frame clones and drops some. The sample carries a few hundred thousand clones, approximately 90% recorded once. The sample consisted of peripheral blood, taken in a trial of Ad26.COV2.S vaccine versus placebo. The receptors were sampled from a person between 18 and 59 years old who received the Ad26.COV2.S COVID-19 vaccine or a placebo. CDR3s include the opening cysteine and the closing phenylalanine or tryptophan. Each record gives: V gene, J gene, CDR3 protein.

v_call: TRBV6-2/TRBV6-3
j_call: TRBJ1-1
cdr3_aa: CASSYERGRRMNTEAFF

v_call: TRBV6-4
j_call: TRBJ2-6
cdr3_aa: CASSVAAGANVLTF

v_call: TRBV6-5
j_call: TRBJ1-4
cdr3_aa: CASRLRDATNEKLFF

v_call: TRBV28
j_call: TRBJ2-7
cdr3_aa: CASSLWWGDRGPYEQYF

v_call: TRBV19
j_call: TRBJ1-3
cdr3_aa: CASSPRSDGNTIYF

v_call: TRBV7-2
j_call: TRBJ2-3
cdr3_aa: CASSPPGGAGDTQYF

v_call: TRBV5-6
j_call: TRBJ1-1
cdr3_aa: CASSRDRRAEAFF

v_call: TRBV7-2
j_call: TRBJ2-1
cdr3_aa: CASSLAAAEQFF

v_call: TRBV29-1
j_call: TRBJ1-1
cdr3_aa: CSVEGYRVNTEAFF

v_call: TRBV4-3
j_call: TRBJ2-1
cdr3_aa: CASSQDSAPISGGTYNEQFF

v_call: TRBV6-4
j_call: TRBJ2-3
cdr3_aa: CASSDVAGSTDTQYF

v_call: TRBV6-5
j_call: TRBJ2-1
cdr3_aa: CASSYSREQFF

v_call: TRBV5-6
j_call: TRBJ1-5
cdr3_aa: CASSLMVGSNQPQHF

v_call: TRBV7-6
j_call: TRBJ1-6
cdr3_aa: CASKLTGQGDLGNSPLHF

v_call: TRBV5-5
j_call: TRBJ1-3
cdr3_aa: CASSLLGKAAAASGNTIYF

v_call: TRBV6-9
j_call: TRBJ2-5
cdr3_aa: CASSYAPRGRETQYF

v_call: TRBV6-2/TRBV6-3
j_call: TRBJ2-3
cdr3_aa: CASSYLAGRTDTQYF

v_call: TRBV5-1
j_call: TRBJ2-1
cdr3_aa: CASRAGQGDYNEQFF

v_call: TRBV5-6
j_call: TRBJ2-6
cdr3_aa: CASSTHGSGANVLTF

v_call: TRBV6-5
j_call: TRBJ1-1
cdr3_aa: CASSYLEGPEAFF

v_call: TRBV6-5
j_call: TRBJ1-6
cdr3_aa: CASWGLASPLHF

v_call: TRBV19
j_call: TRBJ2-2
cdr3_aa: CASMAGTNTGELFF

v_call: TRBV7-8
j_call: TRBJ2-3
cdr3_aa: CASSSGGGGRDTQYF

v_call: TRBV19
j_call: TRBJ2-1
cdr3_aa: CASSISSGGGPNEQFF

v_call: TRBV7-7
j_call: TRBJ2-1
cdr3_aa: CASSLGATSGGSNEQFF